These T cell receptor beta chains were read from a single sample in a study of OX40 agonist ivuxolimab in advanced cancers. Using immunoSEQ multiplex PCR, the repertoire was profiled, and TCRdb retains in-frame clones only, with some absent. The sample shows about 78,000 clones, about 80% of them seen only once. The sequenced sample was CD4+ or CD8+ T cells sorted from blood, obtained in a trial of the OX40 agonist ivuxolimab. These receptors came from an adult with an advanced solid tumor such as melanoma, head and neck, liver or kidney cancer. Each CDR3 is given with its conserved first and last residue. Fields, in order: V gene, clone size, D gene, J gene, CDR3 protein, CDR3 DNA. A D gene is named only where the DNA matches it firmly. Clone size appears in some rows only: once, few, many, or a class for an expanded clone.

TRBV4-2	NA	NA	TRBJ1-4	CASSQEGATNEKLFF	TGTGCCAGCAGCCAGGAGGGGGCAACTAATGAAAAACTGTTTTTT
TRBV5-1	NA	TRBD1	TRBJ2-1	CASSSTGYLGKNEQFF	TGCGCCAGCAGCTCGACAGGGTATTTGGGGAAGAATGAGCAGTTCTTC
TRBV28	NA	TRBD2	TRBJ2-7	CASSGLAGSYEQYF	TGTGCCAGCAGCGGACTAGCGGGGTCCTACGAGCAGTACTTC
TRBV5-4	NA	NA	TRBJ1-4	CASSLSMDPNEKLFF	TGTGCCAGCAGCTTGTCAATGGACCCTAATGAAAAACTGTTTTTT
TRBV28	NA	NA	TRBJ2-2	CASRGGLEGWSTGELFF	TGTGCCAGCAGGGGCGGGTTAGAGGGGTGGTCGACCGGGGAGCTGTTTTTT
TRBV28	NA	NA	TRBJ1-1	CASSPPGSENTEAFF	TGTGCCAGCAGCCCGCCAGGGTCAGAAAACACTGAAGCTTTCTTT
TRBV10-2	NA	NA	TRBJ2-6	CASSGQGLGANVLTF	TGCGCCAGCAGTGGGCAGGGACTTGGGGCCAACGTCCTGACTTTC
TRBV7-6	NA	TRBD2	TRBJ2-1	CASSLARSGSSYNEQFF	TGTGCCAGCAGCTTAGCTCGAAGCGGGAGCTCCTACAATGAGCAGTTCTTC
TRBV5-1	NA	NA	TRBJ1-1	CASSLVPGRETEAFF	TGCGCCAGCAGCTTGGTGCCAGGGAGGGAGACTGAAGCTTTCTTT
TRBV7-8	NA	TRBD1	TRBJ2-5	CASSYRGETQYF	TGTGCCAGCAGCTACAGGGGAGAGACCCAGTACTTC
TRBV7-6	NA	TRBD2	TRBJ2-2	CASSLVGGIRTGELFF	TGTGCCAGCAGCTTAGTCGGGGGGATAAGGACCGGGGAGCTGTTTTTT
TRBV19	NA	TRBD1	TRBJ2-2	CASSHDIDRVGGELFF	TGTGCCAGTAGCCACGATATCGACAGGGTAGGCGGGGAGCTGTTTTTT
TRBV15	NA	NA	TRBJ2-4	CATSRAGVSKNIQYF	TGTGCCACCAGCAGAGCGGGGGTTAGCAAAAACATTCAGTACTTC
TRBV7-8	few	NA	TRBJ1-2	CASSLAGQGYYGYTF	TGTGCCAGCAGCTTAGCGGGTCAGGGGTACTATGGCTACACCTTC
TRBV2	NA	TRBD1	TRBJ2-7	CAGKGQTYEQYF	TGTGCCGGCAAGGGACAGACCTACGAGCAGTACTTC
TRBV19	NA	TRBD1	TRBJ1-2	CASSPQTDRVYGYTF	TGTGCCAGTAGTCCCCAGACGGACAGGGTGTATGGCTACACCTTC
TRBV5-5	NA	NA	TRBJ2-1	CASSALGGLKEFF	TGTGCCAGCAGCGCACTAGGGGGACTAAAGGAGTTCTTC
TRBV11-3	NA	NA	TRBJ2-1	CASSSGLGVSNEQFF	TGTGCCAGCAGCTCGGGACTGGGAGTTTCGAATGAGCAGTTCTTC
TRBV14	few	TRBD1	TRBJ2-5	CASSLPRQGPLQETQYF	TGTGCCAGCAGCCTTCCAAGACAGGGTCCCCTCCAAGAGACCCAGTACTTC
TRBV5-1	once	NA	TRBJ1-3	CASSTEAGNTIYF	TGCGCCAGCTCGACAGAGGCTGGAAACACCATATATTTT
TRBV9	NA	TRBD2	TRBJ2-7	CASSSASGRGSEQYF	TGTGCCAGCAGCTCGGCTAGCGGGAGGGGAAGCGAGCAGTACTTC
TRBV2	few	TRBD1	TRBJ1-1	CASSRQGNTEAFF	TGTGCCAGCAGCAGACAGGGGAACACTGAAGCTTTCTTT
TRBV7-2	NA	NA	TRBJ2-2	CASSATGTINTGELFF	TGTGCCAGCAGCGCAACCGGGACAATTAACACCGGGGAGCTGTTTTTT
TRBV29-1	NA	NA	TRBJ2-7	CSVVDSAYEQYF	TGCAGCGTTGTAGACAGTGCCTACGAGCAGTACTTC
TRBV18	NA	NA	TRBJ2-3	CASSPSTDTQYF	TGTGCCAGCTCACCTAGCACAGATACGCAGTATTTT
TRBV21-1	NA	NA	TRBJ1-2	CASSKADTAYGYTF	TGTGCCAGCAGCAAAGCCGACACAGCCTATGGCTACACCTTC
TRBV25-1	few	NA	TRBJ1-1	CASSVGGTNTEAFF	TGTGCCAGCAGTGTAGGAGGCACGAACACTGAAGCTTTCTTT
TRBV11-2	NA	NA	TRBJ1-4	CASSLFQGSNEKLFF	TGTGCCAGCAGCTTATTCCAGGGCTCTAATGAAAAACTGTTTTTT
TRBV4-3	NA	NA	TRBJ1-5	CASSQHYPPHPDPYHF	TGCGCCAGCAGCCAACATTATCCCCCTCACCCGGACCCTTACCATTTT
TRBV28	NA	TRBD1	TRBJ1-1	CASSPYYRGEAFF	TGTGCCAGCAGTCCTTACTACAGGGGGGAAGCTTTCTTT
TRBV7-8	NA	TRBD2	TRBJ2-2	CASSLARTSGRLTGELFF	TGTGCCAGCAGCTTAGCTAGGACTAGCGGGAGGCTCACCGGGGAGCTGTTTTTT
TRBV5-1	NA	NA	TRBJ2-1	CASSLYSQTYNEQFF	TGCGCCAGCAGCTTGTACAGCCAAACCTACAATGAGCAGTTCTTC
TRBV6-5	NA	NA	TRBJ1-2	CASSVVMTRDPLF	TGTGCCAGCAGTGTCGTAATGACACGCGATCCCCTTTTC
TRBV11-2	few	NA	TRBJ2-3	CASSPEVTQYF	TGTGCCAGCAGCCCGGAAGTAACGCAGTATTTT
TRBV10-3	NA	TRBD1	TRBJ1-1	CAITRQGAGTEAFF	TGTGCCATCACCAGACAGGGGGCTGGGACTGAAGCTTTCTTT
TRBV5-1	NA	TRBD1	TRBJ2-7	CASSTLSNRGAHEQYF	TGCGCCAGCAGCACCCTGAGTAACAGGGGAGCCCACGAGCAGTACTTC
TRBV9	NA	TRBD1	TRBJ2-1	CASSARDSSYNEQFF	TGTGCCAGCAGCGCCCGGGACAGCTCCTACAATGAGCAGTTCTTC
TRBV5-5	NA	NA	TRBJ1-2	CASSQTGFAGYTF	TGTGCCAGCAGCCAGACGGGGTTCGCTGGCTACACCTTC
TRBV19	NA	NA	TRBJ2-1	CASSLGRKGLNEQFF	TGTGCCAGTAGCCTCGGGCGCAAAGGCCTCAATGAGCAGTTCTTC
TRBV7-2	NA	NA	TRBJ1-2	CASQHPKGSDNTF	TGTGCCAGCCAGCATCCAAAAGGCAGTGACAACACCTTC
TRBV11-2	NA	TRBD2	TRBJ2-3	CASSLASGGRNTDTQYF	TGTGCCAGCAGCTTAGCCTCAGGCGGGAGAAACACAGATACGCAGTATTTT
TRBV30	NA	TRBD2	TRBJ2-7	CAWRVSPGGGRGEQYF	TGTGCCTGGCGTGTATCTCCGGGGGGGGGACGCGGCGAGCAGTACTTC
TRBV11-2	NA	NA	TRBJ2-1	CASSSISSGHGFF	TGTGCCAGCAGCTCAATCTCATCGGGGCACGGGTTCTTC
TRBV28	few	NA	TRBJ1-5	CASTTNQPQHF	TGTGCCTCGACTACAAATCAGCCCCAGCATTTT
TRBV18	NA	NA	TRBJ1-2	CASSPISGANYGYTF	TGTGCCAGCTCACCAATCTCGGGGGCAAACTATGGCTACACCTTC